The 7 T cell receptor beta chains below all came from one sample that was sequenced in a study of T cell responses to AZD1222 COVID-19 vaccine (dated by TCRdb to about 2021). Interpreted using the paper, the time point label stands for: baseline before first vaccination. Library construction relied on the immunoSEQ multiplex PCR assay. TCRdb stores this immuneACCESS table with in-frame sequences only. Part of the clones is absent; in the studies checked, under half of the shortfall reflects unresolved V genes, and no reason is known for the rest. The sample includes around 150,000 clones, with 90% observed a single time. 1.5% to 2% of the sample rests with the top ten. Material: peripheral blood, obtained on day 0 of AZD1222 vaccination. The receptors derive from an adult in good health.

This chain joins TRBV4-3 and TRBJ1-6; no firm D call. The CDR3 has 16 amino acids. The V end lost 1 base, the J end lost 12 bases, and 19 bases lay between the germline ends. Germline-derived CDR1 and CDR2 are LGHNA and YSLEER. The chain's CDR3 is CASSQAREKEGGPLHF. CDR3 DNA sequence: TGCGCCAGCAGCCAAGCGAGGGAGAAAGAGGGCGGACCCCTCCACTTT.

V usage is TRBV30 and J usage is TRBJ2-3; D uncertain. The CDR3 totals 11 residues. Trimming pared 3 bases from V and 2 bases from J, leaving 3 bases between. The germline CDR1 and CDR2 sequences are GTSNPN and SVGIG (reference sequence). CDR3: CAWSPTDTQYF. In DNA form, the CDR3 reads TGTGCCTGGAGCCCCACAGATACGCAGTATTTT.

The V gene is TRBV29-1, the J gene TRBJ1-1, with 7 bases aligning to TRBD1. Losses at the gene ends were 4 bases for V and 2 bases for J; bases not matched to a gene: 16. Per germline, CDR1 SQVTM and CDR2 ANQGSEA. This CDR3 comprises 17 residues. The chain's CDR3 is CSVGHSGLRGTNTEAFF. The CDR3 nucleotides are TGCAGCGTTGGGCATTCGGGCCTCAGGGGGACCAACACTGAAGCTTTCTTT.

The CDR3 region has the DNA TGTGCCAGCGGGAGCGTCTACGAGCAGTACTTC. Protein: CASGSVYEQYF. The rearrangement joins TRBV21-1 to TRBJ2-7; the D call in the table, TRBD2, was not verified against the DNA. TRBV21-1 is a documented pseudogene. The length of the CDR3 is 11 residues.

The V and J genes are TRBV11-2 and TRBJ2-1, with TRBD2 as a possible D gene (5 bases). V dropped 3 bases and J dropped 6 bases, with 18 bases sitting between them. The CDR3 is 16 amino acids. Per the germline V gene, CDR1 is SGHAT and CDR2 is FQNNGV. This CDR3 is CASSLGWPRESNEQFF. Written as DNA, the CDR3 is TGTGCCAGCAGCTTGGGGTGGCCAAGGGAGAGCAATGAGCAGTTCTTC.

The rearrangement links TRBV12-5 to TRBJ1-2; D unclear. The CDR3 runs to 15 residues. The V end was cut by 5 bases, the J end by 8 bases, with 21 bases between. Germline values: CDR1 LGHNT, CDR2 FRNRAP. The CDR3 nucleotides are TGTGCTAGTGGTACCTCTTACGGGGAGGACCGGGGCTACACCTTC. It is translated as CASGTSYGEDRGYTF.

The V and J genes are TRBV6-1 and TRBJ1-5; D remains unclear. CDR1 is MNHNS and CDR2 is SASEGT in the germline V gene. This CDR3 is 15 amino acids long. Trimming removed 3 bases at V and 4 bases at J, with 13 bases between. CDR3 DNA sequence: TGTGCCAGCAGTGATTTTGAGGGAGGAAATCAGCCCCAGCATTTT. Residues: CASSDFEGGNQPQHF.